This T cell receptor (beta chain) appears in the sequencing data of a study of blood T cell repertoires in COVID-19. Study overall: COVID-19 samples collected from the United States, Italy and Spain covered acute and convalescent phases. PBMCs, B-cell-depleted T cells, or T cells provided the cDNA or gDNA that made up the material.

Profiled with immunoSEQ multiplex PCR; TCRdb holds only in-frame clones, not every one. The sample holds 250,000 to 350,000 clones; roughly 90% are singletons and the top ten take about an eighth. With V trimmed by 6 bases and J by 5 bases, 7 bases remained unmatched. CDR1 is SQVTM and CDR2 is ANQGSEA in the germline V gene. This CDR3 has 14 residues. The clonotype comes from a woman aged 60-75 years with acute or convalescent COVID-19. The J gene is TRBJ1-6, the V gene TRBV29-1, with 7 bases aligning to TRBD1. Input material: peripheral blood. The CDR3 nucleotides read TGCAGCGTGAGGGGTACAGGGGATAATTCACCCCTCCACTTT. Translation gives CSVRGTGDNSPLHF.